Below are 26 T cell receptor beta chains sequenced from a single sample in a study of blood T cell repertoires in COVID-19. The data were produced by immunoSEQ multiplex PCR, yet TCRdb's version contains in-frame clones alone and is incomplete. The sample has 250,000 to 350,000 clones; 84% are singletons. The sequencing sample was made of peripheral blood. Receptor source: a person aged 65-85 years with COVID-19, enrolled during active disease.

This chain links TRBV6-5 with TRBJ2-7; 10 nucleotides line up with TRBD2. CDR3 length: 15 amino acids. Germline V gives CDR1 MNHEY, CDR2 SVGAGI. J gave up 0 bases and V 7 bases, and 6 bases lay outside the gene matches. CDR3 residues: CASKLSGGSSYEQYF. The CDR3 bases are TGTGCCAGCAAACTTAGCGGGGGGAGCTCCTACGAGCAGTACTTC.

The chain links TRBV19 to TRBJ2-7, with 8 bases matching TRBD2. The germline CDR1 and CDR2 sequences are LNHDA and SQIVND (reference sequence). The J segment lost 2 bases and the V segment lost 4 bases, leaving 4 bases of the junction unmatched. The CDR3 spans 14 residues. Here the CDR3 DNA reads TGTGCCAGTAGTAGTGGAGCGGGAGCCTACGAGCAGTACTTC. Its protein is CASSSGAGAYEQYF.

The CDR3 region is CASSPLNRGEKLFF. The CDR3 region has the DNA TGTGCCAGCTCACCACTTAACAGAGGGGAAAAACTGTTTTTT. V and J are TRBV18 and TRBJ1-4; D not resolved. The germline V gene has CDR1 KGHSH and CDR2 LQKENI. The CDR3 is made up of 14 amino acids. The V end lost 1 base, the J end lost 8 bases, and 11 bases lay between the germline ends.

V and J are TRBV11-2 and TRBJ1-3; D is possibly TRBD1 (5 bases). The V gene's germline CDR1 is SGHAT and CDR2 FQNNGV. V was clipped by 3 bases and J by 0 bases, with 12 bases between them. The CDR3 is 16 residues long. The CDR3: CASSFSGDHSGNTIYF. The CDR3 DNA follows: TGTGCCAGCAGCTTCTCGGGGGACCACTCTGGAAACACCATATATTTT.

The chain joins TRBV3-1 (or the pseudogene TRBV3-2) to TRBJ2-3, with D perhaps TRBD2 (7 bases). The CDR3 has 17 residues. CDR1 and CDR2 (germline): LGHDT, YNNKEL (reference sequence). Trimming stripped 3 bases from V and 6 bases from J, with 22 bases between. CDR3: CASSHVGAGAKGDTQYF. DNA of the CDR3: TGTGCCAGCAGCCACGTCGGGGCGGGGGCGAAGGGGGATACGCAGTATTTT.

This clone was observed once. The chain links TRBV4-1 to TRBJ2-4; 9 bases are shared with TRBD1. The V gene end was trimmed by 1 base and the J gene end by 1 base; junction bases not matched to a gene: 17. CDR3 length equals 21 residues. Germline V lookup: CDR1 MGHRA, CDR2 YSYEKL. The CDR3 here is CASSQAFSSGTGPGAKNIQYF. DNA of the CDR3: TGCGCCAGCAGCCAAGCGTTCTCGTCGGGGACAGGGCCGGGGGCCAAAAACATTCAGTACTTC.

This clone was observed a single time. The gene calls are TRBV28 and TRBJ1-1; D is unclear. Germline V gene lookup returns CDR1 MDHEN and CDR2 SYDVKM. CDR3 length: 14 residues. V gave up 8 bases and J gave up 0 bases, with 13 bases separating them. CDR3 in amino acids: CASWPWQVNTEAFF. CDR3 nucleotide sequence: TGTGCCAGCTGGCCCTGGCAGGTGAACACTGAAGCTTTCTTT.

The chain has TRBV28 and TRBJ1-6; D may be TRBD1 (5 bases). Trimming took off 4 bases at V and 8 bases at J, with 18 bases between the two ends. The germline gives CDR1 MDHEN, CDR2 SYDVKM. This CDR3 has 16 amino acids. CDR3 sequence reads: CASSSSGPSAYSPLHF. CDR3 bases: TGTGCCAGCAGTTCTTCAGGGCCGTCGGCATATTCACCCCTCCACTTT.

The chain uses TRBV28 and TRBJ1-4; D not resolved. Germline V CDR1 and CDR2: MDHEN, SYDVKM. The CDR3 has 14 residues. V lost 5 bases to trimming and J lost 3 bases, with 10 bases between them. CDR3 region: CASSNSWANEKLFF. CDR3 DNA sequence: TGTGCCAGCAGTAACAGTTGGGCTAATGAAAAACTGTTTTTT.

The V and J genes are TRBV27 and TRBJ2-3; a weak D match, TRBD1 (5 bases). Germline V gene data show CDR1 as MNHEY and CDR2 as SMNVEV (reference sequence). The V and J ends lost 8 bases and 3 bases respectively, with 15 bases between them. This CDR3 is built from 14 residues. Here the CDR3 reads CASGNRQRTDTQYF. CDR3 in DNA: TGTGCCAGCGGAAATCGACAGAGAACAGATACGCAGTATTTT.

In this sample, this clone turned up once. The chain carries TRBV28 and TRBJ1-4; the match to TRBD1 covers 9 bases. The junction had 0 bases not matched to a gene; V was cut back by 3 bases and J by 7 bases. The CDR3 has 13 residues. CDR1 MDHEN and CDR2 SYDVKM come from the germline V gene. The CDR3 sequence is CASSLTGGEKLFF. As DNA, the CDR3 is TGTGCCAGCAGTTTGACAGGGGGTGAAAAACTGTTTTTT.

The genes are TRBV6-5 and TRBJ1-4; TRBD1 matches at 9 bases. The ends lost 5 bases at V and 8 bases at J; junction bases unmatched: 9. Germline V gene sequence: CDR1 MNHEY, CDR2 SVGAGI. The CDR3 is 15 amino acids. Here the CDR3 DNA reads TGTGCCAGCAGTCACAGGGGGCGCGGGGGAGAAAAACTGTTTTTT. Its protein is CASSHRGRGGEKLFF.

A few counts support this clone. This chain uses TRBV11-1 with TRBJ2-5, with a tentative D call TRBD2 (5 bases). The length of the CDR3 is 15 residues. The V end lost 3 bases, the J end lost 0 bases, and 11 bases lay between the germline ends. Germline V gene data show CDR1 as SGHAT and CDR2 as FQDESV (reference sequence). The CDR3 DNA follows: TGTGCCAGCAGCTTTTGGTGGAGGAACCAAGAGACCCAGTACTTC. Its protein product is CASSFWWRNQETQYF.

The rearrangement joins TRBV6-4 to TRBJ2-6; the match to TRBD1 covers 10 bases. CDR3 length equals 17 residues. Unmatched junction bases numbered 7, after V lost 6 bases and J lost 2 bases. The germline gives CDR1 MRHNA, CDR2 SNTAGT. CDR3 DNA sequence: TGTGCCAGCAGCTCCACCGGGACAGGGGCTGGGGCCAACGTCCTGACTTTC. This translates into CASSSTGTGAGANVLTF.

This CDR3 is CASAVAPVPGNTIYF. CDR3 DNA sequence: TGTGCCAGTGCGGTCGCCCCAGTGCCCGGAAACACCATATATTTT. The rearrangement uses TRBV5-4 and TRBJ1-3; D unclear. CDR3 length: 15 residues. V was shortened by 8 bases and J by 4 bases, with 19 bases between the two germline ends. From germline, CDR1 is SGHNT and CDR2 YYREEE (reference sequence).

This clone has just a few counts. The gene calls are TRBV5-1 and TRBJ2-1, with 14 bases lining up with TRBD2. Germline V gene data show CDR1 as SGHRS and CDR2 as YFSETQ. With V trimmed by 4 bases and J by 8 bases, 2 bases remained unmatched. This CDR3 is 14 amino acids long. The CDR3 DNA is TGCGCCAGCAGCCCGGGACTAGCGGGAGATGAGCAGTTCTTC. Its protein is CASSPGLAGDEQFF.

The V call is TRBV24-1, the J call TRBJ2-1, with a tentative D call TRBD2 (5 bases). The length of the CDR3 is 14 residues. Trimming took 3 bases from V and 9 from J, leaving 14 bases between them. Germline CDR1 reads KGHDR; CDR2 reads SFDVKD. The chain's CDR3 is CATSDRGRGTEQFF. The DNA for the CDR3 is TGTGCCACCAGTGATCGGGGTCGAGGTACTGAGCAGTTCTTC.

The chain uses TRBV3-1 (or the pseudogene TRBV3-2) and TRBJ2-5, with D possibly matching TRBD2 (7 bases). The V gene's germline CDR1 is LGHDT and CDR2 YNNKEL (reference sequence). The CDR3 loop spans 14 amino acids. Trimming removed 1 base at V and 4 bases at J, with 10 bases between. The CDR3 loop reads CASSQVGGAETQYF. The DNA of the CDR3 is TGTGCCAGCAGCCAAGTGGGGGGGGCAGAGACCCAGTACTTC.

V gene TRBV7-9 combines with J gene TRBJ2-1; TRBD2 might be the D (5 bases). This CDR3 has 12 amino acids. Trimming shortened V by 5 bases and J by 10 bases, and 12 bases separated the two germline ends. Germline loops: CDR1 SEHNR, CDR2 FQNEAQ (reference sequence). The DNA of the CDR3 is TGTGCCAGCAGCCCTAGAGAGGGAGAGCAGTTCTTC. It is translated as CASSPREGEQFF.

V usage is TRBV7-9 and J usage is TRBJ2-7; tentative D call: TRBD2 (6 bases). The CDR3 loop spans 16 amino acids. Germline CDR1 is SEHNR and CDR2 is FQNEAQ (reference sequence). The ends were cut back, 4 bases at V and 6 bases at J, with 22 bases in the middle. CDR3 amino acids: CASSSPGGGNFGEQYF. The DNA of the CDR3 is TGTGCCAGCAGCTCCCCAGGTGGCGGGAATTTCGGCGAGCAGTACTTC. The variable domain in full, with the rest retrieved from reference TRBV7-9 and TRBJ2-7, is DTGVSQNPRHKITKRGQNVTFRCDPISEHNRLYWYRQTLGQGPEFLTYFQNEAQLEKSRLLSDRFSAERPKGSFSTLEIQRTEQGDSAMYLCASSSPGGGNFGEQYFGPGTRLTVT.

This sequence joins TRBV6-6 and TRBJ1-5; 7 positions agree with TRBD1. The J segment lost 4 bases and the V segment lost 7 bases, leaving 4 bases of the junction unmatched. The CDR3 covers 13 residues. CDR1 and CDR2 (germline): MNHNY, SVGAGI (reference sequence). CDR3 in amino acids: CASTLQGNQPQHF. In DNA, the CDR3 is TGTGCCAGCACTCTACAGGGGAATCAGCCCCAGCATTTT.

The chain combines TRBV7-3 with TRBJ1-6; weak D call: TRBD1 (6 bases). The CDR3 is 15 residues long. The germline V and J ends were trimmed by 5 bases and 9 bases, with 17 bases remaining between them. The germline V gene encodes CDR1 SGHTA and CDR2 FQGTGA. The CDR3 here is CASSPRPGDRSPLHF. CDR3 nucleotides: TGTGCCAGCAGCCCGCGACCAGGGGATCGTTCACCCCTCCACTTT.

The gene calls are TRBV5-1 and TRBJ1-1; 8 bases agree with TRBD1. V lost 2 bases and J lost 1; bases outside the gene matches: 10. The length of the CDR3 is 17 residues. Germline-derived CDR1 and CDR2 are SGHRS and YFSETQ. The CDR3 loop is CASSFVPPDRANTEAFF. The CDR3 DNA follows: TGCGCCAGCAGCTTCGTGCCCCCGGACAGGGCGAACACTGAAGCTTTCTTT.

The J gene is TRBJ1-1, the V gene TRBV19; D is ambiguous. This CDR3 spans 14 amino acids. V lost 2 bases and J 7 bases, leaving 14 bases between the germline ends. CDR1 is LNHDA, CDR2 SQIVND, per germline (reference sequence). CDR3: CASSITLFRGEAFF. CDR3 bases: TGTGCCAGTAGTATAACACTTTTCCGGGGTGAAGCTTTCTTT.

This sequence joins TRBV28 and TRBJ1-4; D remains unclear. Per germline, CDR1 MDHEN and CDR2 SYDVKM. This CDR3 is 14 amino acids long. V lost 6 bases and J lost 7, with 15 bases in between. The CDR3 region has the DNA TGTGCCAGCAGCTCCTCGGCGGAGTCTGAAAAACTGTTTTTT. It codes for CASSSSAESEKLFF.

This sequence joins TRBV4-3 and TRBJ1-2; tentative D call: TRBD1 (6 bases). V was trimmed by 0 bases and J by 4 bases, leaving 15 bases between them. The CDR3 covers 16 residues. Germline CDR1 is LGHNA and CDR2 is YSLEER. The CDR3 spells CASSQEVPGVSYGYTF. The CDR3 nucleotides are TGCGCCAGCAGCCAAGAGGTGCCAGGGGTTAGCTATGGCTACACCTTC.